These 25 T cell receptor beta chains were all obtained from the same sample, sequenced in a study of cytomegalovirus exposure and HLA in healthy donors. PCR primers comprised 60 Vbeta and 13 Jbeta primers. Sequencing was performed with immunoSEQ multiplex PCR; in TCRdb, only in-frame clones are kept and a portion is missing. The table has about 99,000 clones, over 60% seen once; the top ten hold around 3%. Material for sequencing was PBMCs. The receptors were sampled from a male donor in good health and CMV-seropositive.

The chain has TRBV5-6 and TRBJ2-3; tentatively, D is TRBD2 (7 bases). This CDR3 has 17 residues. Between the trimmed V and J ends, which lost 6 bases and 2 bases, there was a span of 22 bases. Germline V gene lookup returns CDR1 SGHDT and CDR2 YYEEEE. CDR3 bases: TGTGCCAGCACCATCCCTGGGCGGGGGCTCATCACAGATACGCAGTATTTT. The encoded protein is CASTIPGRGLITDTQYF.

CDR3 coding DNA: TGCGCCAGCAGCCAAGTAGTACAGGGGGGTACGGCTTTCTTT. It encodes CASSQVVQGGTAFF. The rearrangement joins TRBV4-1 to TRBJ1-1, with 8 bases matching TRBD1. Germline loops: CDR1 MGHRA, CDR2 YSYEKL. This CDR3 region has 14 residues. The V and J ends lost 1 base and 11 bases, in that order; junction bases with no gene match: 9.

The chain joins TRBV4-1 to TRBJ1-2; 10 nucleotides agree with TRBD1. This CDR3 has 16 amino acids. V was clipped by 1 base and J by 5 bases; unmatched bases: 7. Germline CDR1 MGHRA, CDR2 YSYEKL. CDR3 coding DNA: TGCGCCAGCAGCCAAGCCTTGACAGGGGGCGCGTATGGCTACACCTTC. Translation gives CASSQALTGGAYGYTF.

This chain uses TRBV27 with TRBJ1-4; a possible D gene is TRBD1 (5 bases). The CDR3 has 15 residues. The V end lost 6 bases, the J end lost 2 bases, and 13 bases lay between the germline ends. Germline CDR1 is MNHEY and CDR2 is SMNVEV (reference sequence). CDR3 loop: CASRSQGGTNEKLFF. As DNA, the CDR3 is TGTGCCAGCAGAAGTCAGGGTGGCACTAATGAAAAACTGTTTTTT.

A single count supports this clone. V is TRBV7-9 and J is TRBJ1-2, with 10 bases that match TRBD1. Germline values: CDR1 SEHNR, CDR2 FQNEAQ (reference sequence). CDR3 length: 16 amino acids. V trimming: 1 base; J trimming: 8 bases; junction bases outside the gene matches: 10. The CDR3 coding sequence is TGTGCCAGCAGCTTAGGAAGGGCGGGACAGGGGAGCGGCTACACCTTC. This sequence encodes CASSLGRAGQGSGYTF.

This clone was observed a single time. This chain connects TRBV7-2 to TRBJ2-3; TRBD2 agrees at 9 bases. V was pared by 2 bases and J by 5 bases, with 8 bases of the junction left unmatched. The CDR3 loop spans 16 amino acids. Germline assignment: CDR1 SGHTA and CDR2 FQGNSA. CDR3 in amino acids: CASSLTLAGAGDTQYF. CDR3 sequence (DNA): TGTGCCAGCAGCTTAACCTTAGCGGGGGCGGGAGATACGCAGTATTTT.

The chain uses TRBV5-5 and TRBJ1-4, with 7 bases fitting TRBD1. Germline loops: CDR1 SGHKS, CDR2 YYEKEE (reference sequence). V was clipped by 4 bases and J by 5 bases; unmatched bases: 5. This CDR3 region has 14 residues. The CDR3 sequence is CASSGGTVNEKLFF. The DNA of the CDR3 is TGTGCCAGCAGCGGAGGGACAGTAAATGAAAAACTGTTTTTT.

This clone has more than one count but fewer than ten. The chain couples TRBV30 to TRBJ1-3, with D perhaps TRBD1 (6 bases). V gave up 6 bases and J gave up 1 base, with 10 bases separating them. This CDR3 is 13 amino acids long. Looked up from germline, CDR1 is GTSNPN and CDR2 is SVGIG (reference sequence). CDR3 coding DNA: TGTGCCTGCACAGGGATTTCTGGAAACACCATATATTTT. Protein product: CACTGISGNTIYF.

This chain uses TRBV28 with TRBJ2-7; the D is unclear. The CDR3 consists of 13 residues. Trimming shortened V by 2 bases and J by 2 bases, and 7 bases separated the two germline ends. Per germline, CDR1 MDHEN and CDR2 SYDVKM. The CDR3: CASSLAGPYEQYF. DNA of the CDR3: TGTGCCAGCAGTTTAGCAGGCCCCTACGAGCAGTACTTC.

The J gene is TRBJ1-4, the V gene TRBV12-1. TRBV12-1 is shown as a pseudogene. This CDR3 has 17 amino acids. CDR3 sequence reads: CASSHRKRSATNEKLFF. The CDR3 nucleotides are TGTGCCAGCAGCCATCGAAAGAGGAGTGCAACTAATGAAAAACTGTTTTTT.

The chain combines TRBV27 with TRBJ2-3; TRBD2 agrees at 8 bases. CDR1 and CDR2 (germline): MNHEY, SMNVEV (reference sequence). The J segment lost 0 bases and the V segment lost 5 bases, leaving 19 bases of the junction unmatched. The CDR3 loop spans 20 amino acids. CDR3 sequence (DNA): TGTGCCAGCAGTCCCACCTTCCGGGCGGGGGGCTGGACTAGCACAGATACGCAGTATTTT. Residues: CASSPTFRAGGWTSTDTQYF.

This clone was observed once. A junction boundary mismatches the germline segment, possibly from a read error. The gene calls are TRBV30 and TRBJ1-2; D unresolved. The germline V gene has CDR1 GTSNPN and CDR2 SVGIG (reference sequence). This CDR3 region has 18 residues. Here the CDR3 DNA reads TGTGCCTTGAGTCCGACACACCTTCGTCGGTTAGCTAACTATGGCTACACCTTC. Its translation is CALSPTHLRRLANYGYTF.

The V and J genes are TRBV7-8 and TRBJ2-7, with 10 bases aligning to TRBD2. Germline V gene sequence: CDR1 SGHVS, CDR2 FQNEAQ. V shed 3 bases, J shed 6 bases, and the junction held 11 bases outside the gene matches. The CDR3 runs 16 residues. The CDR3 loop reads CASSLLTSGGALEQYF. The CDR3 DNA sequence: TGTGCCAGCAGCTTGTTGACCAGCGGGGGGGCTCTCGAGCAGTACTTC.

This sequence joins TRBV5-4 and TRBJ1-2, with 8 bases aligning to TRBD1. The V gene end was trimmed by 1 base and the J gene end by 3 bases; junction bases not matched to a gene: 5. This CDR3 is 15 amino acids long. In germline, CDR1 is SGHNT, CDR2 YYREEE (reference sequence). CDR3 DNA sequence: TGTGCCAGCAGCTTGATAGGACAGGGCTACTATGGCTACACCTTC. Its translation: CASSLIGQGYYGYTF.

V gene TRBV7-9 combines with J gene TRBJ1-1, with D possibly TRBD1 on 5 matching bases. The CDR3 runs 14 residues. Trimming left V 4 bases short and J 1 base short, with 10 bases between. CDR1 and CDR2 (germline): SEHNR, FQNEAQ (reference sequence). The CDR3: CASSSGHQNTEAFF. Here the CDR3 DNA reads TGTGCCAGCAGCTCCGGACATCAGAACACTGAAGCTTTCTTT. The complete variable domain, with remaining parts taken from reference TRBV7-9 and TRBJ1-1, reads DTGVSQNPRHKITKRGQNVTFRCDPISEHNRLYWYRQTLGQGPEFLTYFQNEAQLEKSRLLSDRFSAERPKGSFSTLEIQRTEQGDSAMYLCASSSGHQNTEAFFGQGTRLTVV.

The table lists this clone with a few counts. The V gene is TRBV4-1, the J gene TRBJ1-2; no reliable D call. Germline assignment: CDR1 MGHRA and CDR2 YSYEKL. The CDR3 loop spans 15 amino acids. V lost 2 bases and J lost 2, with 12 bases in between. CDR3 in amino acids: CASSQPGPGNYGYTF. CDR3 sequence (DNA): TGCGCCAGCAGCCAACCAGGACCGGGGAACTATGGCTACACCTTC.

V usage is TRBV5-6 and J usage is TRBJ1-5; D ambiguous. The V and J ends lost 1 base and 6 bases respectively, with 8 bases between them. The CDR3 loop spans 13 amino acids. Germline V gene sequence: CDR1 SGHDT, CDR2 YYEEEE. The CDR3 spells CASSLQGSQPQHF. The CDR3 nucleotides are TGTGCCAGCAGCTTGCAAGGGAGTCAGCCCCAGCATTTT. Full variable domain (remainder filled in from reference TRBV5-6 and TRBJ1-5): DAGVTQSPTHLIKTRGQQVTLRCSPKSGHDTVSWYQQALGQGPQFIFQYYEEEERQRGNFPDRFSGHQFPNYSSELNVNALLLGDSALYLCASSLQGSQPQHFGDGTRLSIL.

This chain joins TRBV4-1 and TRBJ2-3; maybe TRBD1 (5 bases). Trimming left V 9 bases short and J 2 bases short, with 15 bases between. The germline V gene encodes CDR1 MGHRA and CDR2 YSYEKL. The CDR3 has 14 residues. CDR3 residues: CASTEIGHTDTQYF. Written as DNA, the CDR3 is TGCGCCAGTACCGAAATTGGACACACAGATACGCAGTATTTT.

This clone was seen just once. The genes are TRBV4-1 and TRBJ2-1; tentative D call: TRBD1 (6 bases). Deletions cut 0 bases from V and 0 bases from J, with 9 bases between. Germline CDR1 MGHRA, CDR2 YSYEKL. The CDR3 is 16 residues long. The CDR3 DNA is TGCGCCAGCAGCCAAGATAGGGGGAGCTCCTACAATGAGCAGTTCTTC. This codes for CASSQDRGSSYNEQFF.

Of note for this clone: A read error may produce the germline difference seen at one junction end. CDR3 residues: CASSLETSQNNSPLHF. CDR3 bases: TGTGCCAGCAGCTTAGAGACATCCCAGAATAATTCACCCCTCCACTTC. V usage is TRBV7-2 and J usage is TRBJ1-6, with D uncertain. From germline, CDR1 is SGHTA and CDR2 FQGNSA. The CDR3 extends over 16 amino acids.

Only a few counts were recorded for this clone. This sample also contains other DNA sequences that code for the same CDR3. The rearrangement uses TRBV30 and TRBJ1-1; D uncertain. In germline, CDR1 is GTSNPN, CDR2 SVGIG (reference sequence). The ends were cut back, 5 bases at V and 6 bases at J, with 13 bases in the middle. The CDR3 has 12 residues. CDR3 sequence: CAWGAGFAEAFF. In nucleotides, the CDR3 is TGTGCCTGGGGTGCGGGTTTCGCTGAAGCTTTCTTT.

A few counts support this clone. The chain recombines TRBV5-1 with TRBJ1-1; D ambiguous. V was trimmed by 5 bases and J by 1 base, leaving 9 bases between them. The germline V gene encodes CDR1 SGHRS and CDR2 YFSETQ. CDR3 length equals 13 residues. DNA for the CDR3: TGCGCCAGCAGGCAGGAAGAGAACACTGAAGCTTTCTTT. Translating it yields CASRQEENTEAFF.

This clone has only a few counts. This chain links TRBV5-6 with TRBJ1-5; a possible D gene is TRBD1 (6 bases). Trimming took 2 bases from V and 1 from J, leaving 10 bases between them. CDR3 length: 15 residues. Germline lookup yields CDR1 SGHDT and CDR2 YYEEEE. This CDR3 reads CASSLGTGSNQPQHF. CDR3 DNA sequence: TGTGCCAGCAGCTTAGGCACAGGGAGCAATCAGCCCCAGCATTTT.

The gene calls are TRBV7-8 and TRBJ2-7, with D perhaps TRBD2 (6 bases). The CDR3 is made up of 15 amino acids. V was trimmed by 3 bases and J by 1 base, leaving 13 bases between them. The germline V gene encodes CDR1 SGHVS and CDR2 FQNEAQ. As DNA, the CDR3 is TGTGCCAGCAGCTTGACCGGGACTCTATCCTACGAGCAGTACTTC. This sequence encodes CASSLTGTLSYEQYF.

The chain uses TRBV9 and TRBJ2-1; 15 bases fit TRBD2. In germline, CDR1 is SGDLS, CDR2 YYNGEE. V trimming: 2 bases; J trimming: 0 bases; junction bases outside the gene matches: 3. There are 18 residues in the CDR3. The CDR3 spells CASSVGTSGGPSYNEQFF. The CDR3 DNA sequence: TGTGCCAGCAGCGTGGGGACTAGCGGGGGGCCCTCCTACAATGAGCAGTTCTTC.